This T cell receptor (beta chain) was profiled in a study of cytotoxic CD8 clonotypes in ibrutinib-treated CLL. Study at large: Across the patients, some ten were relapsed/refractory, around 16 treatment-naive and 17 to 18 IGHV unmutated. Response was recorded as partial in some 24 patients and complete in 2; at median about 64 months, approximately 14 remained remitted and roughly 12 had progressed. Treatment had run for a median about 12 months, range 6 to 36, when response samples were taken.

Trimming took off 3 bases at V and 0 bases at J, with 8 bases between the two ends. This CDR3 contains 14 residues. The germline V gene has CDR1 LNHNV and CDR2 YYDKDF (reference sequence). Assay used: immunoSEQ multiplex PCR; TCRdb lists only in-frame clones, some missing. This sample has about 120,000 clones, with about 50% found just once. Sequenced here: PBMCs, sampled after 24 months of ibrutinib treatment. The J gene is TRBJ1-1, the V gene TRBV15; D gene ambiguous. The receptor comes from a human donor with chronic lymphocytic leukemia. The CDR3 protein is CATSRKGMNTEAFF. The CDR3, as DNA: TGTGCCACCAGCAGGAAGGGAATGAACACTGAAGCTTTCTTT.